This T cell receptor beta chain originates from a study of blood T cell repertoires in COVID-19. Overall study context: The study drew acute and convalescent COVID-19 samples from the United States, Italy and Spain. The cDNA or gDNA used as material had been derived from T cells, B-cell-depleted T cells, or PBMCs.

Under the authors' procedure: By means of reference gene primer amplification, nucleated cell counts were estimated. Using immunoSEQ multiplex PCR, the repertoire was profiled, and TCRdb retains in-frame clones only, with some absent. V and J calls and clone size follow that table, whereas D and trimming were derived from the DNA. This sample yields approximately 110,000 clones, of which around 88% are seen a single time; around 5% belongs to the top ten. CDR3 size: 14 residues. Germline-derived CDR1 and CDR2 are SEHNR and FQNEAQ (reference sequence). Unmatched junction bases numbered 7, after V lost 4 bases and J lost 5 bases.

The sequence was obtained from a human donor in a cohort sampled during active COVID-19. This chain links TRBV7-9 with TRBJ2-5, with 7 bases fitting TRBD1. Sample: peripheral blood. The CDR3 nucleotides read TGTGCCAGCAGCTACAGGGGAAGGACGGAGACCCAGTACTTC. Translated: CASSYRGRTETQYF.